Included here is one T cell receptor (beta chain) sequence, with context. Its matching antigen is unknown. This record belongs to a study of cytomegalovirus exposure and HLA in healthy donors. PCR was performed using 60 Vbeta and 13 Jbeta primers. Clones were read by immunoSEQ multiplex PCR, and TCRdb kept only the in-frame ones, dropping some. The sample lists roughly 130,000 clones, about four fifths occurring once. The CDR3 contains 15 residues. V was cut by 0 bases and J by 10 bases, with 17 bases left in between. CDR1 and CDR2 (germline): SGDLS, YYNGEE. Points from the study as a whole: The dataset shows that most TCR sequences were rare, while some public TCRs occurred in many donors. In most subjects, TCR beta sequences reportedly gave accurate predictions of HLA-A and HLA-B alleles.

Healthy bone marrow donors made up the donors. The receptor was isolated from a woman in her thirties or forties in good health and CMV-seronegative. What was sequenced was PBMCs. The V gene is TRBV9, the J gene TRBJ2-1; D perhaps matches TRBD2 (5 bases). In nucleotides, the CDR3 is TGTGCCAGCAGCGTAGGCGCGGGTGCTCTCGAGGAGCAGTTCTTC. Translating gives CASSVGAGALEEQFF.